Listed here is a single TCR beta chain. Cohorts were assigned according to the clinical history that participants reported. This specimen comes from a study of blood T cell repertoires in COVID-19. Study-wide background: The origin of the acute and convalescent COVID-19 samples was the United States, Italy and Spain. In each case, the material was cDNA or gDNA derived from T cells, B-cell-depleted T cells, or PBMCs.

Original analysis: It was from reference gene primer amplification that nucleated cell counts were estimated. The method was immunoSEQ multiplex PCR; TCRdb's version includes in-frame clones alone and lacks a portion of them. The DNA gave D and trimming, while V, J and clone size come from that table. Of 150,000 to 200,000 clones in the sample, around 89% were seen once. Sequenced sample: PBMCs or T cells enriched from blood (not recorded which). The origin of this receptor is a woman aged 18-35 years who had recovered from COVID-19.

CDR3 nucleotide sequence: TGTGCCAGCACTCCCGGGGCGGGAGCCACAGATACGCAGTATTTT. The encoded protein is CASTPGAGATDTQYF. The rearrangement links TRBV27 to TRBJ2-3; 7 positions agree with TRBD2. The CDR3 is made up of 15 amino acids. V lost 7 bases, J lost 2 bases, and 9 bases stayed unmatched. Germline assignment: CDR1 MNHEY and CDR2 SMNVEV (reference sequence).